This T cell receptor beta chain was sequenced in a study of blood T cell repertoires in COVID-19. About the study: Researchers got acute and convalescent COVID-19 samples from the United States, Italy and Spain. PBMCs, B-cell-depleted T cells, or T cells provided the cDNA or gDNA that made up the material.

Germline CDR1 is KGHSH and CDR2 is LQKENI. CDR3 length: 17 residues. V was clipped by 3 bases and J by 0 bases, with 12 bases between them. In the original workflow: Quantification of nucleated cells was approximated via reference gene primer amplification. Measured with immunoSEQ multiplex PCR; TCRdb has only the in-frame clones, and not every one. V and J calls and clone size are given by that table; D and trimming were obtained from the DNA. The sample carries 150,000 to 200,000 clones, approximately 80% recorded once. The specimen sequenced was peripheral blood. The sequence was collected from an elderly woman with acute or convalescent COVID-19. The chain recombines TRBV18 with TRBJ2-6; a possible D gene is TRBD2 (7 bases). The CDR3 DNA follows: TGTGCCAGCTCACCCGGGGGGCCCAGCTCTGGGGCCAACGTCCTGACTTTC. Its protein product is CASSPGGPSSGANVLTF.